The entry that follows covers one T cell receptor (beta chain) sequence. Method: immunoSEQ multiplex PCR; TCRdb's copy keeps in-frame clones and lacks some. The data hold some 150,000 clones, with about nine tenths observed a single time. The germline CDR1 and CDR2 sequences are MNHEY and SVGAGI. Between the trimmed V and J ends, which lost 4 bases and 3 bases, there was a span of 15 bases. The CDR3 has 15 residues. Second-dose intervals of approximately 4 or approximately 12 weeks were pooled. This specimen belongs to a study of T cell responses to AZD1222 COVID-19 vaccine. The rearrangement uses TRBV6-5 and TRBJ1-2; TRBD1 is a possible D gene (5 bases). The starting material was peripheral blood, obtained 28 days after the second AZD1222 dose. The sequence derives from an adult who received the AZD1222 COVID-19 vaccine. The CDR3 DNA follows: TGTGCCAGCAGTTCCTCGGGGGTGGGGCACTATGGCTACACCTTC. Residues: CASSSSGVGHYGYTF.